This TCR beta chain stems from a study of T cell responses to AZD1222 COVID-19 vaccine. The CDR3 runs 15 residues. Germline lookup yields CDR1 MNHEY and CDR2 SMNVEV (reference sequence). V dropped 5 bases and J dropped 6 bases, with 18 bases sitting between them. Generated by immunoSEQ multiplex PCR, the TCRdb table keeps only in-frame clones and is missing some. Counted here are about 110,000 clones, 80% to 95% occurring once; the ten biggest clones make up approximately 8.2%. The gene calls are TRBV27 and TRBJ2-3, with a tentative D call TRBD1 (5 bases). This sequence was found in an adult who received the AZD1222 COVID-19 vaccine. This specimen was peripheral blood, taken 28 days after the second AZD1222 dose. The CDR3 spells CASSTAGAWVDTQYF. The CDR3 nucleotides are TGTGCCAGCAGTACGGCTGGGGCCTGGGTTGATACGCAGTATTTT.